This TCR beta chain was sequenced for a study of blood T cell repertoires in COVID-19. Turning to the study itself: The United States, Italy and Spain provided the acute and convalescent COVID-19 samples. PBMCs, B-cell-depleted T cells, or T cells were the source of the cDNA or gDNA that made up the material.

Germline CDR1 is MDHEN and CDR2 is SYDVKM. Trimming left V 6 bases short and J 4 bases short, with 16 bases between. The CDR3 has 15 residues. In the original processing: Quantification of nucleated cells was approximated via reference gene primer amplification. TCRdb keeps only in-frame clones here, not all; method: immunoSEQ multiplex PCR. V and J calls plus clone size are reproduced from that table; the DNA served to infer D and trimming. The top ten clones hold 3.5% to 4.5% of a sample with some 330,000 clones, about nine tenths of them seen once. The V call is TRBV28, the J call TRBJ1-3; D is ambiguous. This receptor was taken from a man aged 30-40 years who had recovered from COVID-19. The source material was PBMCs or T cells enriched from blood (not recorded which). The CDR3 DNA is TGTGCCAGCAGATCCAAAGCGTTAGGAGGAAACACCATATATTTT. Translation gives CASRSKALGGNTIYF. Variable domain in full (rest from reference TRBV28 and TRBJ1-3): DVKVTQSSRYLVKRTGEKVFLECVQDMDHENMFWYRQDPGLGLRLIYFSYDVKMKEKGDIPEGYSVSREKKERFSLILESASTNQTSMYLCASRSKALGGNTIYFGEGSWLTVV.